Each of the 27 T cell receptor beta chains below was sequenced from the same sample in a study of shared clonotypes between healthy human individuals. Profiling relied on immunoSEQ multiplex PCR, and the TCRdb table lists in-frame clones only, not all of them. The sample contains roughly 720,000 clones, about 90% of which appear only once. Sequenced sample: memory CD8+ T cells from PBMCs. The sample's subset: CD45RO+ cells pooled with CCR7-negative TemRA cells. Receptors originate from a man between 18 and 29 years old in good health. Some clones in this sample may be carry-over from other donors' samples.

This chain uses TRBV7-9 with TRBJ2-3, with 7 positions matching TRBD1. V shed 3 bases, J shed 0 bases, and the junction held 3 bases outside the gene matches. The CDR3 is made up of 15 amino acids. Germline values: CDR1 SEHNR, CDR2 FQNEAQ (reference sequence). The CDR3 loop is CASSLTGISTDTQYF. In DNA form, the CDR3 reads TGTGCCAGCAGCTTGACAGGGATTAGCACAGATACGCAGTATTTT.

The V gene is TRBV11-2, the J gene TRBJ2-7; 7 nucleotides agree with TRBD1. There are 13 residues in the CDR3. V dropped 6 bases and J dropped 3; count of bases not matched to a gene: 5. The germline gives CDR1 SGHAT, CDR2 FQNNGV. The CDR3 loop reads CASSPGTDYEQYF. Written as DNA, the CDR3 is TGTGCCAGCAGTCCGGGGACAGACTACGAGCAGTACTTC.

V usage is TRBV27 and J usage is TRBJ1-5, with TRBD1 matching 8 bases. Germline CDR1 is MNHEY and CDR2 is SMNVEV (reference sequence). The ends lost 1 base at V and 6 bases at J; junction bases unmatched: 2. The CDR3 runs 14 residues. CDR3 sequence reads: CASSLWQGAQPQHF. The CDR3 DNA reads as TGTGCCAGCAGTTTATGGCAGGGGGCTCAGCCCCAGCATTTT.

The chain joins TRBV6-5 to TRBJ1-3; TRBD1 might be the D (6 bases). Deletions cut 0 bases from V and 0 bases from J, with 9 bases between. The CDR3 loop spans 16 amino acids. CDR1 is MNHEY and CDR2 is SVGAGI in the germline V gene. CDR3 loop: CASSYSRGSSGNTIYF. CDR3 in DNA: TGTGCCAGCAGTTACTCGAGGGGGAGCTCTGGAAACACCATATATTTT.

The chain employs TRBV28 and TRBJ1-1; D remains ambiguous. The CDR3 is 16 residues long. Trimming pared 5 bases from V and 4 bases from J, leaving 20 bases between. Germline CDR1 MDHEN, CDR2 SYDVKM. CDR3 amino acids: CASSAPARLRRTEAFF. For the CDR3, the DNA is TGTGCCAGCAGTGCCCCCGCCCGCCTAAGGCGCACTGAAGCTTTCTTT.

The J gene is TRBJ2-7, the V gene TRBV18; 10 bases line up with TRBD2. This CDR3 has 15 amino acids. With 2 bases clipped from V and 2 bases from J, the junction kept 3 bases outside the gene matches. Germline V lookup: CDR1 KGHSH, CDR2 LQKENI. This CDR3 is CASSPGTSATYEQYF. CDR3 sequence (DNA): TGTGCCAGCTCACCAGGGACTAGCGCAACCTACGAGCAGTACTTC.

This clone occurred once. The V call is TRBV28, the J call TRBJ2-2; 8 bases map to TRBD2. The germline CDR1 and CDR2 sequences are MDHEN and SYDVKM. Trimming at V came to 1 base and at J to 3 bases, leaving 4 bases not matched to a gene. This CDR3 spans 16 amino acids. CDR3 loop: CASSLLASGHTGELFF. In DNA, the CDR3 is TGTGCCAGCAGTTTATTGGCTAGCGGGCACACCGGGGAGCTGTTTTTT.

The chain joins TRBV9 to TRBJ2-7; D might be TRBD2 (6 bases). From germline, CDR1 is SGDLS and CDR2 YYNGEE. CDR3 length: 14 amino acids. V lost 0 bases and J 4 bases, leaving 11 bases between the germline ends. CDR3 region: CASSVGLAKYEQYF. The CDR3, as DNA: TGTGCCAGCAGCGTAGGCCTAGCGAAGTACGAGCAGTACTTC.

DNA of the CDR3: TGTGCCAGCAGTTTCCACGACTCTGGGGCCAACGTCCTGACTTTC. The encoded protein is CASSFHDSGANVLTF. V is TRBV28 and J is TRBJ2-6; D remains ambiguous. Between the trimmed V and J ends, which lost 3 bases and 0 bases, there was a span of 6 bases. Germline values: CDR1 MDHEN, CDR2 SYDVKM. The length of the CDR3 is 15 residues.

The gene calls are TRBV13 and TRBJ2-1; 9 bases are shared with TRBD2. V shed 2 bases, J shed 5 bases, and the junction held 4 bases outside the gene matches. The V gene's germline CDR1 is PRHDT and CDR2 FYEKMQ (reference sequence). The CDR3 has 15 residues. The CDR3 nucleotides are TGTGCCAGCAGCTTATCTAGCGGGAACAACAATGAGCAGTTCTTC. It specifies CASSLSSGNNNEQFF.

V is TRBV4-2 and J is TRBJ2-1; 9 bases fit TRBD1. The germline V gene has CDR1 LGHNA and CDR2 YNFKEQ. With 4 bases clipped from V and 8 bases from J, the junction kept 3 bases outside the gene matches. This CDR3 has 13 residues. The CDR3 DNA follows: TGTGCCAGCAGCCCTCGACAGGGGGATGAGCAGTTCTTC. This translates into CASSPRQGDEQFF.

This chain connects TRBV28 to TRBJ1-1, with D unresolved. Trimming pared 3 bases from V and 3 bases from J, leaving 14 bases between. Germline V CDR1 and CDR2: MDHEN, SYDVKM. The CDR3 sequence is 15 residues long. CDR3 coding DNA: TGTGCCAGCAGTTTTAAGGGCAGCTATTACACTGAAGCTTTCTTT. Translation gives CASSFKGSYYTEAFF.

The chain carries TRBV28 and TRBJ2-3; D gene ambiguous. Germline lookup yields CDR1 MDHEN and CDR2 SYDVKM. With 3 bases removed from V and 0 bases from J, the gap between germline ends came to 13 bases. This CDR3 contains 16 residues. CDR3 DNA sequence: TGTGCCAGCAGTTTTGCCACCCCTGCGAGCACAGATACGCAGTATTTT. Translation gives CASSFATPASTDTQYF. The full variable domain, in which reference TRBV28 and TRBJ2-3 provide the parts outside the CDR3, is DVKVTQSSRYLVKRTGEKVFLECVQDMDHENMFWYRQDPGLGLRLIYFSYDVKMKEKGDIPEGYSVSREKKERFSLILESASTNQTSMYLCASSFATPASTDTQYFGPGTRLTVL.

CDR3 sequence: CASSPPGSGGSYNEQFF. In DNA, the CDR3 is TGTGCCAGCAGTCCGCCCGGTAGCGGCGGCTCCTACAATGAGCAGTTCTTC. V usage is TRBV27 and J usage is TRBJ2-1; D is perhaps TRBD2 (6 bases). There are 17 residues in the CDR3. The V end was cut by 5 bases, the J end by 0 bases, with 17 bases between. CDR1 is MNHEY, CDR2 SMNVEV, per germline (reference sequence).

The chain links TRBV21-1 to TRBJ2-7; the table's D gene call, TRBD1, was not cross checked with the DNA. TRBV21-1 corresponds to a pseudogene. The CDR3 is made up of 17 amino acids. The CDR3 loop reads CARSPDSPKPQSYEQYF. CDR3 coding DNA: TGTGCCAGATCCCCCGACAGCCCTAAGCCCCAATCCTACGAGCAGTACTTC.

This clone was observed a few times. The V and J genes are TRBV4-3 and TRBJ2-7, with TRBD1 as a possible D gene (6 bases). The CDR3 loop spans 12 amino acids. CDR1 and CDR2 from the germline V gene are LGHNA and YSLEER. V lost 4 bases and J 7 bases, leaving 11 bases between the germline ends. The CDR3 nucleotides are TGCGCCAGCAGCCTGGGGGCTGGGGAGCAGTACTTC. Translated, it gives CASSLGAGEQYF.

The rearrangement joins TRBV6-5 to TRBJ1-2; D remains ambiguous. The V gene's germline CDR1 is MNHEY and CDR2 SVGAGI. The CDR3 extends over 14 amino acids. V lost 0 bases to trimming and J lost 4 bases, with 9 bases between them. CDR3 protein: CASSYSGVTYGYTF. The CDR3, as DNA: TGTGCCAGCAGTTACTCGGGAGTAACCTATGGCTACACCTTC.

The chain combines TRBV28 with TRBJ1-4, with D uncertain. Germline V CDR1 and CDR2: MDHEN, SYDVKM. Trimming stripped 6 bases from V and 8 bases from J, with 19 bases between. This CDR3 contains 15 residues. The CDR3 here is CASRAVWGGREKLFF. The CDR3 region has the DNA TGTGCCAGCAGGGCAGTGTGGGGTGGGAGAGAAAAACTGTTTTTT.

This rearrangement joins TRBV19 to TRBJ1-1, with a possible D match to TRBD1 (5 bases). The CDR3 runs to 14 residues. With 1 base removed from V and 1 base from J, the gap between germline ends came to 7 bases. The germline V gene encodes CDR1 LNHDA and CDR2 SQIVND (reference sequence). The chain's CDR3 is CASSIGQPNTEAFF. The CDR3, as DNA: TGTGCCAGTAGTATAGGACAGCCGAACACTGAAGCTTTCTTT.

The chain carries TRBV6-6 and TRBJ2-1; no clear D. Germline V gives CDR1 MNHNY, CDR2 SVGAGI (reference sequence). The ends were cut back, 2 bases at V and 12 bases at J, with 8 bases in the middle. The length of the CDR3 is 11 residues. This chain's CDR3 is CASSYGVGQFF. The CDR3 DNA reads as TGTGCCAGCAGTTACGGCGTAGGGCAGTTCTTC.

The rearrangement joins TRBV7-8 to TRBJ2-1, with TRBD1 matching over 9 bases. Per germline, CDR1 SGHVS and CDR2 FQNEAQ. J lost 8 bases, V lost 7 bases, and 9 bases had no gene match. This CDR3 is built from 14 residues. The CDR3 region has the DNA TGTGCCAGCACTCCGGGACAGGGTTTCGATGAGCAGTTCTTC. Translated: CASTPGQGFDEQFF.

The chain joins TRBV7-8 to TRBJ2-1; TRBD2 might be the D (5 bases). Germline CDR1 and CDR2: SGHVS and FQNEAQ. The V end was cut by 1 base, the J end by 3 bases, with 13 bases between. The CDR3 covers 16 residues. The CDR3 sequence: CASSLEPAVFYNEQFF. The CDR3, as DNA: TGTGCCAGCAGCTTAGAACCAGCGGTCTTCTACAATGAGCAGTTCTTC.

The V gene is TRBV27, the J gene TRBJ1-1; D not resolved. Germline V gene lookup returns CDR1 MNHEY and CDR2 SMNVEV (reference sequence). The germline V and J ends were trimmed by 4 bases and 1 base, with 7 bases remaining between them. The CDR3 has 13 residues. CDR3 amino acids: CASSSGWNTEAFF. CDR3 DNA sequence: TGTGCCAGCAGTTCGGGGTGGAACACTGAAGCTTTCTTT.

The CDR3 sequence is CASSLTSVGSEQFF. Here the CDR3 DNA reads TGTGCCAGCAGTTTAACGTCAGTGGGAAGCGAGCAGTTCTTC. The chain employs TRBV28 and TRBJ2-1; D is unresolved. V gave up 2 bases and J gave up 10 bases, with 15 bases separating them. The CDR3 is 14 amino acids. Germline assignment: CDR1 MDHEN and CDR2 SYDVKM.

V usage is TRBV10-3 and J usage is TRBJ1-2, with D possibly being TRBD1 (5 bases). The CDR3 runs to 14 residues. Trimming removed 0 bases from V and 4 bases from J, with 9 bases in between. Germline CDR1 reads ENHRY; CDR2 reads SYGVKD. CDR3 region: CAISESAGSYGYTF. In DNA form, the CDR3 reads TGTGCCATCAGTGAGTCAGCAGGGAGCTATGGCTACACCTTC.

The chain joins TRBV10-1 to TRBJ2-2; no definite D call. The CDR3 runs 14 residues. Trimming took off 3 bases at V and 2 bases at J, with 7 bases between the two ends. CDR1 and CDR2 from the germline V gene are WNHNN and SYGVQD (reference sequence). CDR3 coding DNA: TGCGCCAGCAGTGAACAACGTAACACCGGGGAGCTGTTTTTT. Translation: CASSEQRNTGELFF.

The chain has TRBV5-1 and TRBJ1-2, with 7 bases aligning to TRBD1. V was clipped by 6 bases and J by 4 bases; unmatched bases: 9. Germline-derived CDR1 and CDR2 are SGHRS and YFSETQ. This CDR3 contains 14 residues. This CDR3 reads CASNPDRVGYGYTF. The CDR3 DNA reads TGCGCCAGCAACCCAGACAGGGTCGGCTATGGCTACACCTTC.